This TCR beta chain derives from a study of cytomegalovirus exposure and HLA in healthy donors (dated by TCRdb to about 2017). At the level of the whole study: According to an earlier analysis of a few hundred of the donors, about 180 million T cells yielded some 110 million unique TCR beta sequences and about 300 Gb of sequence data. A later analysis re-examined previously published TCR beta repertoires from just over 650 donors and added high-resolution HLA genotyping to investigate patterns of TCR occurrence. The study aimed to test whether cataloging public T cell receptors could reveal signatures of past pathogen exposure. Among several hundred genotyped donors of the cohort, an average of around 250,000 unique TCR beta nucleotide sequences was sequenced per donor, of which about 18% were non-productive. Typing coverage differed by locus: A, B, C, DRB1 and DQB1 were typed in about 629-640 donors, DQA1 in 522, DPA1 in nearly 610, and DPB1 in 472. Because of strong linkage in the cohort, roughly five DR-DQ haplotypes were treated as single units for association and clustering. All discovery cohort repertoires had been generated on a single sequencing platform. Donor age, sex, ethnicity and CMV serostatus were compiled alongside the repertoire data. The study used immunosequencing to profile the T cell repertoires of under 700 subjects and linked those repertoires to cytomegalovirus serostatus. Along with the 666-subject first cohort, a separate validation cohort of about 110 different subjects was used. To decide whether each TCR beta V gene segment behaved as functional or pseudogenic, an earlier analysis of several hundred of the donors relied on high-throughput TCR beta sequencing. An early release covering 550 to 700 HLA-typed donors comprised about 310 gigabases of sequencing data and 85 million or so unique TCR sequences. Rather than drawing on any new phenotypic data, the later analysis identified candidate immune exposures from TCR beta sequences and the way those sequences occurred across donors. Of the 300 to 450 genotyped donors, less than 90% were placed in the genetic ancestry cluster associated with self-reported Caucasian donors. To predict cytomegalovirus infection status, the study combined high-throughput TCR immunosequencing, statistical association of individual TCRs with disease status, and machine learning. Both class I and class II loci were covered by HLA typing, at four-digit resolution. A later genetic analysis used genome-wide SNP genotypes for 398 of the 666 donors, treating that subset as a discovery cohort. Study-wide conclusions, independent of this receptor: In both the original and validation cohorts, the classifier was reported to diagnose cytomegalovirus status with high specificity and sensitivity. Because HLA typing was unavailable for some donors at each locus, only the typed subset was used in association tests. According to a later analysis, TCR association rates differed among HLA loci, with DRB1 alleles showing the most associated TCRs and HLA-C alleles showing the fewest. An earlier analysis of approximately 590 of the donors showed that most TCR beta V segments appeared in productive rearrangements either about 87% or about 30% of the time, which broadly matched IMGT annotations. In a later genetic analysis, fewer N-insertions in productive TCRs were reported among donors in an Asian-associated ancestry cluster than the approximately 710-donor mean. For the cohort, immune exposure information was limited to CMV serostatus. In the study, 150 to 200 TCR beta chains were listed as associated with cytomegalovirus. In this cohort, only TCR beta chains were sequenced, and detectable features were limited by the absence of alpha or paired-chain data. In a later analysis, HLA-associated TCR beta chains were found to be more clonally expanded and to have lower generation probabilities than equally common non-associated chains. The 87-base-pair reads could not distinguish some IMGT-functional V segments, including TRBV6-2 and TRBV6-3, so those segments were excluded. In a later analysis, some 17,000 TCR beta sequences were associated with specific HLA alleles at a false discovery rate of 0.05. A further reported finding was that TCR beta sequences accurately predicted the HLA-A and HLA-B alleles for most subjects in the first cohort. A cluster of highly shared sequence variants was judged likely to be a technical artifact of the sequencing pipeline. The presence/absence analyses assumed that sequencing depth was roughly uniform across donors, and that assumption may not be true. Most TCR sequences were seen in very few donors, while some public TCRs were found in many individuals. Correlated functional status among segregating V segments might reflect linkage disequilibrium, but an unknown experimental factor could not be ruled out. In vitro tests confirmed that a few of the cytomegalovirus-associated TCR beta chains recognize cytomegalovirus antigens. The earlier analysis of approximately 590 of the donors excluded 15 to 20 rarely observed V segments, including chromosome 9 orphons, because counts were too low. Several of the top co-occurrence clusters appeared to be linked to parvovirus B19, influenza, CMV and Epstein-Barr virus, according to a later analysis. The authors suggested that the approach could potentially be extended to other disease states and immunological phenotypes. In a later analysis, most CMV-associated TCR beta chains were found to appear HLA-restricted, with HLA associations seemingly driven largely by CMV exposure. Strong co-occurrence of HLA alleles, especially DR and DQ, made assigning TCR associations to individual alleles difficult. An association between a missense DCLRE1C variant and V-gene and J-gene trimming of TCR beta chains was found in a later genetic analysis and replicated in an independent cohort.

As regards this clone: Which antigen it targets is not known. No base quality values were provided; no much bigger clone lies one nucleotide off.

The cohort was made up of approximately 670 healthy bone marrow donors. All cohort members were sampled while nominally healthy, although unrecorded immune exposures were likely present. The donor tested CMV seronegative and was one of the 352 seronegative cohort members. Every donor gave a peripheral blood sample, and the peripheral blood mononuclear cells from that sample were used for TCR beta sequencing. Genomic DNA was extracted from the blood cell samples with the Qiagen DNeasy Blood Extraction Kit. CDR3 length: 15 amino acids, cysteine to phenylalanine. Only CDR3 DNA remains: 45 bases, in frame from the first base. CDR1 is given as SGHNT and CDR2 as YYREEE, both from the germline V gene (reference sequence). From V the trimming removes 4 bases and from J it removes 5 bases, while the gene matches leave 7 bases of the junction unaccounted for. The method was the immunoSEQ multiplex PCR assay. For the multiplex PCR, a mixture combining 60 forward primers for TCR Vbeta segments and 13 reverse primers for TCR Jbeta segments was used. A multiplex PCR assay on genomic DNA amplified the CDR3 region of rearranged TCR beta genes. The Illumina HiSeq System was used to sequence the amplified TCR beta libraries as 87-base-pair reads. In the paper's pipeline: A later analysis counted about 80 million unique TCR beta chains across the 550 to 800 repertoires, and roughly 11 million of these chains were shared by at least two donors. To remove PCR and sequencing errors, raw reads were error-corrected and collapsed into unique sequences using a nearest-neighbor algorithm that merged closely related sequences. V, D and J gene segments were assigned by aligning CDR3 sequences to IMGT reference sequences. For a sequence to be retained, a match of at least six nucleotides to both a V gene segment and a J gene segment was required. Rearrangements were classified as productive when the CDR3 lacked stop codons and remained in frame with V and J, and all other rearrangements were classified as non-productive. CDR3 was defined according to IMGT convention as the region running from the second conserved V-encoded cysteine to the conserved J-encoded phenylalanine. In an earlier analysis of around 540 of the donors, sequences lacking an unambiguous match to a single V gene segment were excluded. In an earlier analysis of 587 of the donors, V segments were called functional above 56.7% productive rearrangements and were called segregating when the between-donor standard deviation exceeded 5%. To diagnose cytomegalovirus status from the catalog of TCR beta chain sequences, a statistical classification framework was built. V and J gene assignment, in a later analysis, came from comparing TCR nucleotide sequences with IMGT/GENE-DB human TR gene sequences. In a later analysis, CDR3 sequences and most-parsimonious VDJ recombination scenarios were assigned using the TCRdist pipeline. A later analysis defined each TCR beta chain by its CDR3 amino acid sequence plus V-gene family, and excluded reads lacking a unique V-gene family. To address suspected cross-contamination and a sequencing artifact, a later analysis removed approximately 590 highly shared, low-generation-probability nucleotide sequences. For each public chain, a later analysis derived a clonal expansion index from normalized ranks of inferred template counts within each repertoire. In a later analysis, generation probabilities were computed with a VDJ recombination model fitted to out-of-frame rearrangements, and the resulting probabilities were checked against IGoR. In a later analysis, hypergeometric tests were used to score TCR-TCR, TCR-HLA and TCR-CMV co-occurrence, with a repertoire-size bias correction applied to TCR pairs. To estimate false discovery rates, a later analysis permuted the HLA or CMV assignments 20 times. In a later analysis, co-occurring TCRs were grouped with DBSCAN, and TCRdist sequence similarity was added when clustering was performed within HLA-allele-positive subsets. For co-occurrence clustering, repertoires with fewer than 30,000 or more than 120,000 public chains were excluded, along with four to six repertoires with anomalous nucleotide sharing. TCRdb retrieved this table from immuneACCESS and kept in-frame rearrangements only. Not all clones are present; in checked studies, unresolved V genes account for under half, and no reason is known for the remainder. V and J calls and clone size are copied from that table; D and trimming were computed from the DNA. Across this sample there are around 200,000 clones, with 81% seen only once. 3.8% of the sample belongs to the ten largest clones.

Sequences were obtained from PBMCs. In this chain, TRBV5-4 is recombined with TRBJ2-2; 8 of the junction bases match TRBD2. The origin of this receptor is a man aged 45-65 years in good health and CMV-seronegative. The CDR3 reads CASSPEAGETGELFF. The sequence in DNA is TGTGCCAGCAGCCCGGAAGCGGGGGAGACCGGGGAGCTGTTTTTT.